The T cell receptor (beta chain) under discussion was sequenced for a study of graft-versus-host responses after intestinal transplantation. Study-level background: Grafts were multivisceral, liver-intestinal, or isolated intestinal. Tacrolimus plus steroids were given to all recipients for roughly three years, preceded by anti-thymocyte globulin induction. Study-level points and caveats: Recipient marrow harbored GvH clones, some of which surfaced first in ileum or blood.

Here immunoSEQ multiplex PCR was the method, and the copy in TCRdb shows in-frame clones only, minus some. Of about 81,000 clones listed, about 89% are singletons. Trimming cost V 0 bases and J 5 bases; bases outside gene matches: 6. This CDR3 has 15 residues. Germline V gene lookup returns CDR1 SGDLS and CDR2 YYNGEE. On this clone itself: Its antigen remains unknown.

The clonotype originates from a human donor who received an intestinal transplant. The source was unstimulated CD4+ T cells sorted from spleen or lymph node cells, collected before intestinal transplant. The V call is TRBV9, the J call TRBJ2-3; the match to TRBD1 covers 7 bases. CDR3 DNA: TGTGCCAGCAGCGTAGCAGGGGGTGTTCTAGATACGCAGTATTTT. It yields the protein CASSVAGGVLDTQYF.